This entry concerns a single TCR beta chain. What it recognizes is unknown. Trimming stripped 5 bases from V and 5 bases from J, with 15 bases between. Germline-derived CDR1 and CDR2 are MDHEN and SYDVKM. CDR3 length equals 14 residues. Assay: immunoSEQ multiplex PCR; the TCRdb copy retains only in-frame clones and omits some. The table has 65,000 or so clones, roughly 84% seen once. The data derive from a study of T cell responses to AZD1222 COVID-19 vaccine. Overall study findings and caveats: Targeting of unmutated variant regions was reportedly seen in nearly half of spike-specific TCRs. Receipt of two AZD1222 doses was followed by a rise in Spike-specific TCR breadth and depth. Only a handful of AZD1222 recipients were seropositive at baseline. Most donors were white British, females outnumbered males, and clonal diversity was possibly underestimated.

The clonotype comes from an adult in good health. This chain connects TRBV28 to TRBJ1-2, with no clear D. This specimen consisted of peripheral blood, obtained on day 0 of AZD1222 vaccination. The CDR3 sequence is CASSTRLVGYGYTF. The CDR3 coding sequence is TGTGCCAGCAGTACACGACTGGTTGGATATGGCTACACCTTC.